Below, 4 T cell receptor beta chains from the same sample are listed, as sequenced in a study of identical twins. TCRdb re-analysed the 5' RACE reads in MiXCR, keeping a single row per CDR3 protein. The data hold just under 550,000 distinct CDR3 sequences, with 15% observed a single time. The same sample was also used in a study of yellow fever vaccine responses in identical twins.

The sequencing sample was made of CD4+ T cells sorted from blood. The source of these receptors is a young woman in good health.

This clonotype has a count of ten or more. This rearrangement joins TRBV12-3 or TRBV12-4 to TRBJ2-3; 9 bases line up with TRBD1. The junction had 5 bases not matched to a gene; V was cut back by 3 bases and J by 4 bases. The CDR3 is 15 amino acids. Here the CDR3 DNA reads TGTGCCAGCAGTTTTTCCGGGACAGGGCCAGATACGCAGTATTTT. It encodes CASSFSGTGPDTQYF.

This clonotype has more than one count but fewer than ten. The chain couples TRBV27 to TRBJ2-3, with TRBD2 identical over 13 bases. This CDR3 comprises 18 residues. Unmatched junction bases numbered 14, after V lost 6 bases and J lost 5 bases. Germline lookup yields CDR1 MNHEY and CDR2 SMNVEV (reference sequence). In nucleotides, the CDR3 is TGTGCCAGCAGCCTAGAAGCGAGGACTAGCGGGAGTAGAGATACGCAGTATTTT. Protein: CASSLEARTSGSRDTQYF.

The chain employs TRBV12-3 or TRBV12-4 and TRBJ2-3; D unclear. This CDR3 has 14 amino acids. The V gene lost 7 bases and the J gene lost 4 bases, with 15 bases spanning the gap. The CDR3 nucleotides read TGTGCCAGCAAAGAAACCAACTTGCCAGATACGCAGTATTTT. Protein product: CASKETNLPDTQYF.

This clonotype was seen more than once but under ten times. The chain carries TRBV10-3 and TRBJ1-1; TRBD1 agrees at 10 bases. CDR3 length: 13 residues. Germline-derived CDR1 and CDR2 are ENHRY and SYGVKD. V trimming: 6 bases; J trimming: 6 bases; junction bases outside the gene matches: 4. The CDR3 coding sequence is TGTGCCATCAGAGGGACAGGGGACTCTGAAGCTTTCTTT. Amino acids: CAIRGTGDSEAFF.